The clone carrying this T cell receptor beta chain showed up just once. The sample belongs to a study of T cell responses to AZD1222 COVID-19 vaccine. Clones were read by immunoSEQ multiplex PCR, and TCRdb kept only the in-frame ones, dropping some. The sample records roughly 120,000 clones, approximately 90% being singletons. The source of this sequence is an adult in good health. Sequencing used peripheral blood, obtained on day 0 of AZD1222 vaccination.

Written as DNA, the CDR3 is TGTGCCAGCAGCTTGGCCCTGGGTCTACAGGGGGCGGGCTATGGCTACACCTTC. It codes for CASSLALGLQGAGYGYTF. This chain connects TRBV5-6 to TRBJ1-2; TRBD1 agrees at 9 bases. CDR3 length equals 18 residues. CDR1 is SGHDT and CDR2 is YYEEEE in the germline V gene. Trimming cost V 0 bases and J 4 bases; bases outside gene matches: 13.